The 4 T cell receptor beta chains below come from one sample, sequenced in a study of shared clonotypes between healthy human individuals. Here immunoSEQ multiplex PCR was the method, and the copy in TCRdb shows in-frame clones only, minus some. The data contain more than 500,000 clones, about 96% of them singletons. The sample was naive CD4+ T cells sorted from blood. Indicated subset: CD45RA+ positively selected. The receptors originated from a woman aged 25 to 39 in good health.

The sample holds a few counts of this clone. The sample contains more than one DNA sequence encoding this CDR3. The chain couples TRBV7-9 to TRBJ1-5; D gene unclear. Per germline, CDR1 SEHNR and CDR2 FQNEAQ (reference sequence). Trimming left V 1 base short and J 7 bases short, with 5 bases between. The CDR3 sequence is 12 residues long. CDR3: CASSLGRQPQHF. The CDR3 coding sequence is TGTGCCAGCAGCTTAGGGCGACAGCCCCAGCATTTT. The whole variable domain, filled in from reference TRBV7-9 and TRBJ1-5, reads DTGVSQNPRHKITKRGQNVTFRCDPISEHNRLYWYRQTLGQGPEFLTYFQNEAQLEKSRLLSDRFSAERPKGSFSTLEIQRTEQGDSAMYLCASSLGRQPQHFGDGTRLSIL.

V is TRBV11-2 and J is TRBJ2-7; D is possibly TRBD2 (6 bases). V was cut by 5 bases and J by 0 bases, with 14 bases left in between. CDR3 length: 15 residues. The germline CDR1 and CDR2 sequences are SGHAT and FQNNGV. The CDR3 bases are TGTGCCAGCAGCCCCGGAGGAGGGGTCTCCTACGAGCAGTACTTC. Translating gives CASSPGGGVSYEQYF.

V usage is TRBV5-1 and J usage is TRBJ2-1, with 7 bases identical to TRBD1. Trimming removed 2 bases from V and 6 bases from J; junction bases left unmatched: 5. The CDR3 runs 14 residues. Looked up from germline, CDR1 is SGHRS and CDR2 is YFSETQ. CDR3 sequence: CASSLQGLVNEQFF. As DNA, the CDR3 is TGCGCCAGCAGCTTACAGGGGTTAGTCAATGAGCAGTTCTTC.

V gene TRBV5-1 combines with J gene TRBJ2-1; 8 positions match TRBD2. CDR3 length: 14 amino acids. Germline V gene data show CDR1 as SGHRS and CDR2 as YFSETQ. V gave up 4 bases and J gave up 8 bases; unmatched junction bases: 8. CDR3 amino acids: CASSPGTSGDEQFF. The CDR3 nucleotides read TGCGCCAGCAGCCCGGGCACTAGCGGCGATGAGCAGTTCTTC.